This T cell receptor (beta chain) was captured in a study of shared clonotypes between healthy human individuals. CD4+ cells were split into CD45RA+ naive and CD45RA-negative memory subsets. Some clones are missing from TCRdb's copy, which holds only in-frame ones; the method was immunoSEQ multiplex PCR. The sample contains fewer than 850,000 clones, approximately 79% of which appear only once. The V gene lost 5 bases and the J gene lost 3 bases, with 10 bases spanning the gap. The CDR3 is made up of 13 amino acids. In germline, CDR1 is SEHNR, CDR2 FQNEAQ (reference sequence). The sequenced material came from memory CD4+ T cells sorted from blood. The subset was: CD45RA-negative fraction. The chain carries TRBV7-9 and TRBJ1-2, with D hard to call. The TCR comes from a woman aged 25 to 39 in good health. In nucleotides, the CDR3 is TGTGCCAGCAGCCGTACTGAGGACTATGGCTACACCTTC. This sequence encodes CASSRTEDYGYTF.